A single sample is the source of the 22 T cell receptor beta chains below, sequenced in a study of Ad26.COV2.S vaccination and SARS-CoV-2 variants. Only in-frame clones appear in the TCRdb table, and some are missing; sequencing was by immunoSEQ multiplex PCR. The table lists about 350,000 clones, about 85% of them singletons. Treatment given: around 19 received Ad26.COV2.S at low or high dose, single or two shots; five or six received placebo; per-sample allocation not given. Repertoires come from day 63 after the first vaccine or placebo injection. Sequencing used peripheral blood, obtained in a trial of Ad26.COV2.S vaccine versus placebo. These receptors came from a person aged 18-60 years who received the Ad26.COV2.S COVID-19 vaccine or a placebo.

V usage is TRBV15 and J usage is TRBJ2-7, with 7 bases matching TRBD1. V was pared by 6 bases and J by 4 bases, with 6 bases of the junction left unmatched. Per the germline V gene, CDR1 is LNHNV and CDR2 is YYDKDF (reference sequence). The CDR3 is made up of 13 amino acids. The CDR3, as DNA: TGTGCCACCAGTCCCCCCAGGGGGTACGAGCAGTACTTC. This encodes CATSPPRGYEQYF.

The chain employs TRBV5-5 and TRBJ1-1; a weak D match, TRBD1 (5 bases). Per the germline V gene, CDR1 is SGHKS and CDR2 is YYEKEE (reference sequence). The CDR3 has 13 amino acids. With 2 bases removed from V and 7 bases from J, the gap between germline ends came to 12 bases. The CDR3 nucleotides are TGTGCCAGCAGCTTCTCCCCTGACAGTGAAGCTTTCTTT. This codes for CASSFSPDSEAFF.

The J gene is TRBJ1-2, the V gene TRBV12-3 or TRBV12-4; D is unclear. V lost 5 bases to trimming and J lost 3 bases, with 10 bases between them. The CDR3 runs to 13 residues. CDR3 in amino acids: CASSTLEDYGYTF. CDR3 bases: TGTGCCAGCAGTACCCTAGAAGACTATGGCTACACCTTC.

This chain's CDR3 is CATSLGDTQYF. As DNA, the CDR3 is TGTGCCACGAGCTTGGGCGATACGCAGTATTTT. The chain joins TRBV24-1 to TRBJ2-3; D call uncertain. The CDR3 length is 11 residues. CDR1 and CDR2 from the germline V gene are KGHDR and SFDVKD. V lost 10 bases, J lost 6 bases, and 10 bases lay in between.

J is TRBJ2-1 and V is TRBV6-5, with TRBD1 as a possible D gene (8 bases). This CDR3 is built from 16 residues. Between the trimmed V and J ends, which lost 2 bases and 7 bases, there was a span of 18 bases. The germline V gene has CDR1 MNHEY and CDR2 SVGAGI. CDR3 amino acids: CASSYTYRGGLNEQFF. CDR3 in DNA: TGTGCCAGCAGTTACACCTACAGGGGGGGATTGAATGAGCAGTTCTTC.

The chain uses TRBV3-1 (or the pseudogene TRBV3-2) and TRBJ2-3, with 9 bases matching TRBD2. Per germline, CDR1 LGHDT and CDR2 YNNKEL (reference sequence). J was trimmed by 3 bases and V by 2 bases; bases with no gene match: 6. The length of the CDR3 is 16 residues. In nucleotides, the CDR3 is TGTGCCAGCAGCCAACAGCGGGGGGCTTTAACAGATACGCAGTATTTT. Translated: CASSQQRGALTDTQYF.

This clone was picked up one time. The V and J genes are TRBV7-2 and TRBJ2-7, with no clear D. Germline V gene data show CDR1 as SGHTA and CDR2 as FQGNSA. The CDR3 consists of 11 residues. Trimming took off 5 bases at V and 4 bases at J, with 6 bases between the two ends. The CDR3 spells CASSQLYEQYF. The CDR3 DNA follows: TGTGCCAGCAGCCAACTTTACGAGCAGTACTTC.

The chain has TRBV7-8 and TRBJ1-6; the D is unclear. This CDR3 spans 16 amino acids. V lost 2 bases and J lost 6, with 14 bases in between. Germline-derived CDR1 and CDR2 are SGHVS and FQNEAQ. The CDR3 region has the DNA TGTGCCAGCAGCTTACACCCAGCGCACGTTAATTCACCCCTCCACTTT. Encoded protein: CASSLHPAHVNSPLHF.

The chain employs TRBV2 and TRBJ1-4, with no clear D. V was trimmed by 8 bases and J by 0 bases, leaving 13 bases between them. CDR3 length equals 15 residues. Germline V gene data show CDR1 as SNHLY and CDR2 as FYNNEI. CDR3 DNA: TGTGCCAGCTATAGGTCCTCTGCAACTAATGAAAAACTGTTTTTT. Protein product: CASYRSSATNEKLFF.

The V call is TRBV30, the J call TRBJ2-1; 11 bases are shared with TRBD2. The CDR3 extends over 16 amino acids. Losses at the gene ends were 5 bases for V and 10 bases for J; bases not matched to a gene: 16. The germline V gene encodes CDR1 GTSNPN and CDR2 SVGIG (reference sequence). As DNA, the CDR3 is TGTGCCTGGGCCTTGGGATTAGCGGGAGGGGGTCGGGAGCAGTTCTTC. Encoded protein: CAWALGLAGGGREQFF.

The gene calls are TRBV27 and TRBJ1-6; 8 nucleotides agree with TRBD1. Looked up from germline, CDR1 is MNHEY and CDR2 is SMNVEV (reference sequence). The CDR3 contains 14 residues. V was pared by 6 bases and J by 6 bases, with 4 bases of the junction left unmatched. CDR3: CASRGGTGNSPLHF. In DNA, the CDR3 is TGTGCCAGCAGGGGAGGGACAGGTAATTCACCCCTCCACTTT.

This chain links TRBV20-1 with TRBJ2-3; D could derive from TRBD1 or TRBD2 (6 bases each). CDR3 length equals 14 residues. V gave up 3 bases and J gave up 1 base, with 11 bases separating them. Germline loops: CDR1 DFQATT, CDR2 SNEGSKA (reference sequence). Here the CDR3 reads CSASPGGGTDTQYF. The CDR3 nucleotides are TGCAGTGCTAGTCCCGGGGGCGGCACAGATACGCAGTATTTT.

The rearrangement links TRBV2 to TRBJ1-6; TRBD1 is a possible D gene (5 bases). CDR1 is SNHLY and CDR2 is FYNNEI in the germline V gene. This CDR3 spans 16 amino acids. V was clipped by 1 base and J by 7 bases, with 14 bases between them. CDR3 nucleotides: TGTGCCAGCAGTGAAGGTTTAGGGCGGGGGAATTCACCCCTCCACTTT. It codes for CASSEGLGRGNSPLHF.

The sample holds one count of this clone. This chain connects TRBV19 to TRBJ1-2, with 9 bases fitting TRBD1. Trimming took 5 bases from V and 8 from J; bases not matched to a gene: 9. The CDR3 loop spans 14 amino acids. Germline CDR1 reads LNHDA; CDR2 reads SQIVND (reference sequence). CDR3 in DNA: TGTGCCAGTAGTTCTCAACAGGGGGCACGCGGCTACACCTTC. This translates into CASSSQQGARGYTF.

This chain joins TRBV7-9 and TRBJ2-7; D is perhaps TRBD2 (6 bases). Germline V lookup: CDR1 SEHNR, CDR2 FQNEAQ (reference sequence). The CDR3 loop spans 14 amino acids. The ends were cut back, 5 bases at V and 2 bases at J, with 13 bases in the middle. As DNA, the CDR3 is TGTGCCAGCAGCCCAACTAGCATTCCCTACGAGCAGTACTTC. Protein product: CASSPTSIPYEQYF.

The V gene is TRBV29-1, the J gene TRBJ2-1; 8 bases agree with TRBD1. Germline values: CDR1 SQVTM, CDR2 ANQGSEA. The V gene end was trimmed by 6 bases and the J gene end by 14 bases; junction bases not matched to a gene: 12. The CDR3 is 12 amino acids. CDR3 sequence (DNA): TGCAGCGTCGTCTCCGCCCCAGGGGGCAAGTTCTTC. Its protein product is CSVVSAPGGKFF.

The rearrangement links TRBV11-3 to TRBJ2-5; TRBD1 aligns across 9 bases. Germline V gives CDR1 SGHNT, CDR2 YENEEA. J was trimmed by 4 bases and V by 5 bases; bases with no gene match: 11. The CDR3 is 16 residues long. CDR3 protein: CASSQGGQGRSETQYF. The CDR3 DNA follows: TGTGCCAGCAGCCAAGGGGGACAGGGTCGATCAGAGACCCAGTACTTC.

The chain carries TRBV11-2 and TRBJ2-6; D call uncertain. V gave up 5 bases and J gave up 0 bases, with 8 bases separating them. This CDR3 region has 15 residues. Germline CDR1 is SGHAT and CDR2 is FQNNGV. The DNA for the CDR3 is TGTGCCAGCAGCCCGAGATCCTCTGGGGCCAACGTCCTGACTTTC. As protein: CASSPRSSGANVLTF.

This rearrangement joins TRBV14 to TRBJ2-7; TRBD1 matches at 8 bases. Per the germline V gene, CDR1 is SGHDN and CDR2 is FVKESK. V lost 2 bases, J lost 7 bases, and 7 bases stayed unmatched. The length of the CDR3 is 14 residues. CDR3 region: CASSQRQGPWEQYF. CDR3 bases: TGTGCCAGCAGCCAACGACAGGGGCCCTGGGAGCAGTACTTC. Together with reference TRBV14 and TRBJ2-7, the CDR3 gives the full variable domain: EAGVTQFPSHSVIEKGQTVTLRCDPISGHDNLYWYRRVMGKEIKFLLHFVKESKQDESGMPNNRFLAERTGGTYSTLKVQPAELEDSGVYFCASSQRQGPWEQYFGPGTRLTVT.

The rearrangement uses TRBV27 and TRBJ2-6, with TRBD1 as a possible D gene (5 bases). V lost 0 bases to trimming and J lost 4 bases, with 22 bases between them. Germline V gene data show CDR1 as MNHEY and CDR2 as SMNVEV (reference sequence). The CDR3 consists of 20 residues. In nucleotides, the CDR3 is TGTGCCAGCAGTTTATCGATGGTCTCTAAGGCAGGGCTGGGGGCCAACGTCCTGACTTTC. This encodes CASSLSMVSKAGLGANVLTF.

The chain is built from TRBV7-3 and TRBJ2-7, with TRBD2 matching over 9 bases. The CDR3 spans 14 residues. The V gene's germline CDR1 is SGHTA and CDR2 FQGTGA. Unmatched junction bases numbered 2, after V lost 2 bases and J lost 3 bases. CDR3 coding DNA: TGTGCCAGCAGCTTAGCTAGCGGGAACTACGAGCAGTACTTC. Its protein product is CASSLASGNYEQYF. Based on the CDR3 plus reference TRBV7-3 and TRBJ2-7, the full variable domain is GAGVSQTPSNKVTEKGKYVELRCDPISGHTALYWYRQSLGQGPEFLIYFQGTGAADDSGLPNDRFFAVRPEGSVSTLKIQRTERGDSAVYLCASSLASGNYEQYFGPGTRLTVT.

The gene calls are TRBV19 and TRBJ2-5; D may match TRBD1 or TRBD2 (5 bases each). Germline V gene sequence: CDR1 LNHDA, CDR2 SQIVND (reference sequence). This CDR3 has 15 amino acids. V was trimmed by 7 bases and J by 5 bases, leaving 20 bases between them. The CDR3 DNA is TGTGCCAGTACCATTGGTGGGGGTTTCGAGGAGACCCAGTACTTC. Its protein is CASTIGGGFEETQYF.